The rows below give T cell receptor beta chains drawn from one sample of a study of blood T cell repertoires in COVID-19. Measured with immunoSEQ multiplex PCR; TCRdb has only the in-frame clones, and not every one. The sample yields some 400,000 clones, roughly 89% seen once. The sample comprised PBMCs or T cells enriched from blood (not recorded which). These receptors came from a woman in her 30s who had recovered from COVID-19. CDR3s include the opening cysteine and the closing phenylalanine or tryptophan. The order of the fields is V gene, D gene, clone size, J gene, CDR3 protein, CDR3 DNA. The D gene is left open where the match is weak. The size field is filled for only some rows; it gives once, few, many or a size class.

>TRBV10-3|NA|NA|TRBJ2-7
CAISRGEGREQYF
TGTGCCATCAGTCGCGGAGAGGGAAGGGAGCAGTACTTC
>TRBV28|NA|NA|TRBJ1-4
CASSFSNRGEKLFF
TGTGCCAGCAGTTTTTCCAACCGGGGTGAAAAACTGTTTTTT
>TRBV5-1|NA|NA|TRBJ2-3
CASSSTNRSPSTDTQYF
TGCGCCAGCAGCTCAACAAACAGGAGCCCTAGCACAGATACGCAGTATTTT
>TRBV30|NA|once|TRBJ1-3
CAWRNGVHTIYF
TGTGCCTGGAGAAACGGGGTACACACCATATATTTT
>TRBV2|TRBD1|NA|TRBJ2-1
CASSVGQGLYNEQFF
TGTGCCAGCAGTGTGGGACAGGGCTTATACAATGAGCAGTTCTTC
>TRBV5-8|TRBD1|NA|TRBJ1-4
CASSPRTGYVGSNEKLFF
TGTGCCAGCAGCCCCCGGACAGGGTACGTTGGGTCTAATGAAAAACTGTTTTTT
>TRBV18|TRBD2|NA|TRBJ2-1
CASSPRFRSGSNEQFF
TGTGCCAGCTCACCCCGGTTTAGAAGCGGGAGCAATGAGCAGTTCTTC
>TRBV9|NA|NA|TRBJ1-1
CASSVADQTAGSMAFF
TGTGCCAGCAGCGTAGCGGACCAGACAGCCGGGTCGATGGCTTTCTTT
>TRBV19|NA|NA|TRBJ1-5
CASMGEGDPSQHF
TGTGCCAGTATGGGGGAGGGGGACCCCTCCCAGCATTTT
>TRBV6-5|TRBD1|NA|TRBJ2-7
CASTSTGRSYEQYF
TGTGCCAGCACCTCGACAGGGAGAAGCTACGAGCAGTACTTC
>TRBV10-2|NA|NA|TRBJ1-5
CASSVGRDSNQPQHF
TGCGCCAGCAGTGTTGGGCGGGATAGCAATCAGCCCCAGCATTTT
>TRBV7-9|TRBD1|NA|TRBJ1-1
CASTPGGPEAFF
TGTGCCAGCACCCCAGGGGGACCTGAAGCTTTCTTT
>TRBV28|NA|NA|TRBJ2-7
CASSFSSGLGRYEQYF
TGTGCCAGCAGTTTCAGTAGCGGTCTTGGTCGCTACGAGCAGTACTTC
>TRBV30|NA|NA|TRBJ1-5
CAWSQGYQPQHF
TGTGCCTGGAGTCAGGGTTATCAGCCCCAGCATTTT
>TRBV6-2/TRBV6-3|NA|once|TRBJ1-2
CASSYYENSEYGYTF
TGTGCCAGCAGTTACTATGAGAACTCCGAATATGGCTACACCTTC
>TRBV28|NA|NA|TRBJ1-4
CASGVISVNEKLFF
TGTGCCAGCGGGGTAATTAGCGTGAATGAAAAACTGTTTTTT
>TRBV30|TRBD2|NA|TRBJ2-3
CAWSDSGGATDTQYF
TGTGCCTGGAGTGATAGCGGGGGGGCTACAGATACGCAGTATTTT
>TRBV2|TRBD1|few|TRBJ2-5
CASSGDSRRETQYF
TGTGCCAGCAGTGGGGACAGCCGAAGGGAGACCCAGTACTTC
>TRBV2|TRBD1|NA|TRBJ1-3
CASSGAGTGGSGNTIYF
TGTGCCAGCAGTGGGGCCGGGACAGGGGGCTCTGGAAACACCATATATTTT
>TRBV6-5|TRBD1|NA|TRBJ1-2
CASSSLDRGGGYTF
TGTGCCAGCAGTTCCCTCGACAGGGGAGGTGGCTACACCTTC
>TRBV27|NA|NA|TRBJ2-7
CASSLLAGKGREQYF
TGTGCCAGCAGTTTACTGGCAGGGAAAGGCCGCGAGCAGTACTTC